This T cell receptor (beta chain) was captured in a study of cytomegalovirus exposure and HLA in healthy donors. Amplification used 60 Vbeta primers and 13 Jbeta primers. Sequenced by immunoSEQ multiplex PCR; TCRdb stores in-frame clones only, minus some. The top ten hold roughly 1% of the sample, which has 210,000 or so clones, approximately 90% seen once. The germline gives CDR1 LGHNA, CDR2 YSLEER. The CDR3 is 15 amino acids. Germline trimming cut 4 bases from V and 2 bases from J; bases unmatched to any gene: 6. The specimen was PBMCs. This TCR derives from a woman under 30 in good health and CMV-seronegative. This chain uses TRBV4-3 with TRBJ2-7; 9 positions agree with TRBD1. The CDR3 sequence is CASSPDRGLAYEQYF. In nucleotides, the CDR3 is TGCGCCAGCAGCCCAGACAGGGGGTTAGCCTACGAGCAGTACTTC.